The source of this T cell receptor (beta chain) is a study of cytomegalovirus exposure and HLA in healthy donors. Study details: Previous work identified roughly 120 million unique TCR beta sequences from around 200 million T cells. Whole-study results and caveats: A few CMV-associated chains proved CMV antigen-specific in vitro. Presence/absence analyses took donor sequencing depth as roughly uniform.

V lost 3 bases and J lost 2; bases outside the gene matches: 4. The CDR3 has 15 residues. Looked up from germline, CDR1 is LNHNV and CDR2 is YYDKDF (reference sequence). Researchers ran the PCR with 60 Vbeta and 13 Jbeta primers. Assay: immunoSEQ multiplex PCR; the TCRdb copy retains only in-frame clones and omits some. The sample shows 110,000 or so clones, roughly 70% of them seen only once. These donors, healthy bone marrow donors, were studied. This clone appeared a single time. What it binds is not known. V and J are TRBV15 and TRBJ2-7; 10 bases line up with TRBD2. The TCR sequence derives from a middle-aged woman in good health and CMV-seropositive. The sample comprised PBMCs. CDR3 loop: CATSSIAGGPYEQYF. The CDR3 nucleotides are TGTGCCACCAGCAGTATAGCGGGAGGCCCCTACGAGCAGTACTTC. Drawing the rest from reference TRBV15 and TRBJ2-7, the complete variable domain is DAMVIQNPRYQVTQFGKPVTLSCSQTLNHNVMYWYQQKSSQAPKLLFHYYDKDFNNEADTPDNFQSRRPNTSFCFLDIRSPGLGDTAMYLCATSSIAGGPYEQYFGPGTRLTVT.